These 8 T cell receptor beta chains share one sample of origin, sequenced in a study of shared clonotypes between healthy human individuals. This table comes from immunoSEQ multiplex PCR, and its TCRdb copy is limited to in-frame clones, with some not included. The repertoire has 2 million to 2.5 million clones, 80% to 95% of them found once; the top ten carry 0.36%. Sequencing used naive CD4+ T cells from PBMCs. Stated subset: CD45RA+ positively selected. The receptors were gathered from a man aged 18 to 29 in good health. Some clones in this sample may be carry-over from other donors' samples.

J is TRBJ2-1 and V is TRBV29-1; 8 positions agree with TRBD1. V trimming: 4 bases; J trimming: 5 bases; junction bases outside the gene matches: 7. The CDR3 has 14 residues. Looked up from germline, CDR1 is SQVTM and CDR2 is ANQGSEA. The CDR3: CSVGKTGEHNEQFF. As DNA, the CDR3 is TGCAGCGTTGGCAAGACAGGGGAGCACAATGAGCAGTTCTTC.

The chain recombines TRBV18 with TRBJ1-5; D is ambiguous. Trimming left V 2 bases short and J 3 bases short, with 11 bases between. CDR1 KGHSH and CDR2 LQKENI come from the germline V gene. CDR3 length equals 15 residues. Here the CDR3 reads CASSPELDTNQPQHF. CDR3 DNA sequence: TGTGCCAGCTCACCAGAACTGGATACCAATCAGCCCCAGCATTTT.

DNA of the CDR3: TGTGCCAGCAGTTACAGGAATTCGGGGAACGGCGAGCAGTACTTC. It encodes CASSYRNSGNGEQYF. V and J are TRBV6-5 and TRBJ2-7; tentative D call: TRBD2 (5 bases). V lost 2 bases to trimming and J lost 6 bases, with 17 bases between them. CDR3 size: 15 residues. Germline-derived CDR1 and CDR2 are MNHEY and SVGAGI.

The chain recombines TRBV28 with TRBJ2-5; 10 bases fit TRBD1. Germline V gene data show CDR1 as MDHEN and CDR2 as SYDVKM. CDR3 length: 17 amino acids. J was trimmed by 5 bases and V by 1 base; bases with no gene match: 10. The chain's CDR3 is CASSLSSGTGVVETQYF. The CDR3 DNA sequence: TGTGCCAGCAGTTTATCCTCCGGGACAGGGGTGGTGGAGACCCAGTACTTC.

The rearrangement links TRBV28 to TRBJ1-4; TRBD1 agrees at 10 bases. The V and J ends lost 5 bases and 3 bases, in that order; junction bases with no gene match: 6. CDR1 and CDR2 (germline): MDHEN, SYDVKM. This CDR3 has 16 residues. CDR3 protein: CASSRLTGGPNEKLFF. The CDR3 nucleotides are TGTGCCAGCAGTAGGCTGACAGGGGGCCCTAATGAAAAACTGTTTTTT.

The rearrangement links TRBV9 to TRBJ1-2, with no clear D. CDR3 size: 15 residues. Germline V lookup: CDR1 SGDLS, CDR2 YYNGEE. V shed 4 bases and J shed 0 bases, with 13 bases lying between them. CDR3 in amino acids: CASSTGIFPNYGYTF. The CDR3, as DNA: TGTGCCAGCAGCACCGGGATATTCCCTAACTATGGCTACACCTTC.

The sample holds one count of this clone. CDR3 coding DNA: TGTGCCAGCAGTTTAGAAGAATACGAGCAGTACTTC. It encodes CASSLEEYEQYF. The V and J genes are TRBV28 and TRBJ2-7; no clear D. Germline assignment: CDR1 MDHEN and CDR2 SYDVKM. The V end lost 2 bases, the J end lost 4 bases, and 6 bases lay between the germline ends. The CDR3 is made up of 12 amino acids.

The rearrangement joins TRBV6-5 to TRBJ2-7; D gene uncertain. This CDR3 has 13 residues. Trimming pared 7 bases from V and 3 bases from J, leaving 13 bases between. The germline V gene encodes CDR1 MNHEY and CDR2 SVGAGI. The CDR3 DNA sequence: TGTGCCAGCAACCCCCTTTCGGGCTACGAGCAGTACTTC. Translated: CASNPLSGYEQYF.